This T cell receptor (beta chain) was identified during a study of OX40 agonist ivuxolimab in advanced cancers. About this clone itself: Its target is not known.

V was pared by 0 bases and J by 0 bases, with 18 bases between. From germline, CDR1 is SGHAT and CDR2 FQNNGV. The length of the CDR3 is 18 residues. Clones were sequenced by immunoSEQ multiplex PCR, and TCRdb holds only the in-frame ones, with some missing. The sample contains tens of thousands of clones, 75% to 90% of which appear only once. Points from the study as a whole: Expanded peripheral T-cell antigen specificity went undetermined.

Sample: CD4+ or CD8+ T cells sorted from blood, taken in a trial of the OX40 agonist ivuxolimab. This receptor was identified in an adult with an advanced solid tumor such as melanoma, head and neck, liver or kidney cancer. The chain uses TRBV11-2 and TRBJ2-7, with D perhaps matching TRBD2 (5 bases). This CDR3 reads CASSLDSPVGEISYEQYF. In DNA, the CDR3 is TGTGCCAGCAGCTTAGATTCGCCGGTCGGGGAGATCTCCTACGAGCAGTACTTC. The variable domain in full, completed from reference TRBV11-2 and TRBJ2-7, reads EAGVAQSPRYKIIEKRQSVAFWCNPISGHATLYWYQQILGQGPKLLIQFQNNGVVDDSQLPKDRFSAERLKGVDSTLKIQPAKLEDSAVYLCASSLDSPVGEISYEQYFGPGTRLTVT.